This is a list of T cell receptor beta chains from one sample in a study of technical replicates of blood from several donors. Clones were sequenced by immunoSEQ multiplex PCR, and TCRdb holds only the in-frame ones, with some missing. The sample has about 85,000 clones, about 94% seen once. Material: T cells isolated from PBMCs. These receptors were collected from a human donor in good health. CDR3s include the opening cysteine and the closing phenylalanine or tryptophan. D genes are given only for firm matches. Not all rows give a size; the values are once, few, many and, for expanded clones, a class.

J gene,D gene,clone size,V gene,CDR3 protein,CDR3 DNA
TRBJ1-4,-,-,TRBV2,CASRASLVKLFF,TGTGCCAGCAGGGCTAGCTTGGTGAAACTGTTTTTT
TRBJ2-1,-,-,TRBV12-5,CATMKSGYNEQFF,TGTGCTACCATGAAGTCGGGCTACAATGAGCAGTTCTTC
TRBJ2-7,TRBD2,-,TRBV9,CASSVGGRAYEQYF,TGTGCCAGCAGCGTAGGCGGGAGGGCCTACGAGCAGTACTTC
TRBJ2-7,TRBD1,once,TRBV25-1,CASSRQGTGNEQYF,TGTGCCAGCAGTAGACAGGGAACGGGGAACGAGCAGTACTTC
TRBJ2-5,-,-,TRBV30,CAWTMSEETQYF,TGTGCCTGGACCATGAGTGAGGAGACCCAGTACTTC
TRBJ2-3,TRBD1,-,TRBV5-1,CASSLQGVTDTQYF,TGCGCCAGCAGCCTCCAGGGGGTCACAGATACGCAGTATTTT
TRBJ1-2,TRBD1,-,TRBV5-4,CASSIRGRDGYTF,TGTGCCAGCAGCATCAGGGGGCGGGATGGCTACACCTTC
TRBJ2-7,TRBD2,-,TRBV30,CAWGPAGGPHEQYF,TGTGCCTGGGGCCCTGCGGGAGGGCCCCACGAGCAGTACTTC
TRBJ2-5,TRBD2,-,TRBV5-4,CASSSKYGLEARTQETQYF,TGTGCCAGCAGCTCTAAATACGGACTAGAGGCTAGGACACAAGAGACCCAGTACTTC
TRBJ1-5,-,-,TRBV6-4,CASSDLQVRGGSNQPQHF,TGTGCCAGCAGTGACCTACAAGTTAGGGGGGGGAGCAATCAGCCCCAGCATTTT
TRBJ2-1,TRBD2,-,TRBV25-1,CASSGLAGLNEQFF,TGTGCCAGCAGTGGACTAGCGGGACTGAATGAGCAGTTCTTC
TRBJ2-4,-,-,TRBV29-1,CSVESGGGNIQYF,TGCAGCGTTGAAAGTGGTGGTGGCAACATTCAGTACTTC
TRBJ1-3,TRBD1,-,TRBV5-4,CASGQGARGNTIYF,TGTGCCAGCGGTCAGGGGGCGCGGGGAAACACCATATATTTT
TRBJ1-1,-,-,TRBV6-6,CASRVDGGTEAFF,TGTGCCAGCAGGGTGGACGGGGGCACTGAAGCTTTCTTT
TRBJ1-1,TRBD1,-,TRBV27,CASSFLGQAEAFF,TGTGCCAGCAGTTTTTTAGGACAGGCTGAAGCTTTCTTT
TRBJ2-3,-,-,TRBV7-6,CASSLRGGDTQYF,TGTGCCAGCAGCTTAAGGGGAGGAGATACGCAGTATTTT
TRBJ1-4,-,-,TRBV19,CASSAQRGEKLFF,TGTGCCAGTAGTGCTCAAAGGGGTGAAAAACTGTTTTTT
TRBJ2-7,-,-,TRBV4-1,CASSQGTEREQYF,TGCGCCAGCAGCCAGGGGACTGAGAGAGAGCAGTACTTC
TRBJ2-3,-,-,TRBV7-9,CASSLANRVWDTQYF,TGTGCCAGCAGCTTAGCAAATCGGGTCTGGGATACGCAGTATTTT
TRBJ1-4,-,-,TRBV29-1,CSVGGAGGANEKLFF,TGCAGCGTTGGAGGGGCGGGGGGAGCTAATGAAAAACTGTTTTTT
TRBJ1-5,TRBD1,-,TRBV19,CASSKSGQGSQPQHF,TGTGCCAGTAGTAAAAGTGGACAGGGAAGCCAGCCCCAGCATTTT
TRBJ1-5,-,once,TRBV2,CASHGTGNQPQHF,TGTGCCAGCCATGGTACAGGCAATCAGCCCCAGCATTTT
TRBJ2-7,-,once,TRBV27,CASSLQSGVGEQYF,TGTGCCAGCAGTTTACAATCAGGGGTAGGAGAGCAGTACTTC
TRBJ2-7,TRBD2,-,TRBV6-5,CASSQGTRSHEQYF,TGTGCCAGCAGTCAAGGGACTAGGTCCCACGAGCAGTACTTC
TRBJ2-2,-,-,TRBV5-6,CASSLTFTGELFF,TGTGCCAGCAGCTTGACTTTCACCGGGGAGCTGTTTTTT
TRBJ2-7,-,-,TRBV28,CVIEGGVPYEQYF,TGTGTCATTGAGGGGGGGGTTCCCTACGAGCAGTACTTC
TRBJ2-5,-,-,TRBV4-1,CASSQVRVQETQYF,TGCGCCAGCAGCCAAGTTCGGGTTCAAGAGACCCAGTACTTC
TRBJ2-3,-,-,TRBV25-1,CASMGDLGGTDTQYF,TGTGCCAGCATGGGAGACTTAGGAGGCACAGATACGCAGTATTTT
TRBJ1-5,TRBD1,-,TRBV6-6,CASSLGGLYNQPQHF,TGTGCCAGCAGTTTAGGGGGCTTATACAATCAGCCCCAGCATTTT
TRBJ2-7,-,once,TRBV11-2,CASSFSLAYEQYF,TGTGCCAGCAGCTTCTCCCTCGCCTACGAGCAGTACTTC
TRBJ2-2,-,-,TRBV19,CASSIVQTRGLWNTGELFF,TGTGCCAGTAGTATAGTGCAGACCAGGGGATTGTGGAACACCGGGGAGCTGTTTTTT
TRBJ1-2,-,-,TRBV5-1,CASSPGGDVIYGYTF,TGCGCCAGCAGCCCCGGAGGGGACGTAATTTATGGCTACACCTTC
TRBJ2-5,TRBD2,-,TRBV30,CAWRGGRGTQETQYF,TGTGCCTGGAGAGGCGGGAGGGGCACCCAAGAGACCCAGTACTTC
TRBJ2-7,-,-,TRBV10-3,CAISVTGSYEQYF,TGTGCCATCAGTGTTACAGGGTCCTACGAGCAGTACTTC
TRBJ1-4,TRBD1,-,TRBV14,CASSQDATGDKLFF,TGTGCCAGCAGCCAAGATGCGACAGGGGACAAACTGTTTTTT
TRBJ1-2,-,-,TRBV7-2,CASSLDFEGYTF,TGTGCCAGCAGCTTAGATTTCGAGGGCTACACCTTC
TRBJ2-3,-,-,TRBV11-1,CASSLDSLGDTQYF,TGTGCCAGCAGCCTTGACTCCCTGGGAGATACGCAGTATTTT
TRBJ2-2,-,-,TRBV6-4,CASSDSSTGELFF,TGTGCCAGCAGTGACTCTAGCACCGGGGAGCTGTTTTTT
TRBJ1-1,-,once,TRBV19,CASNNAAAEAFF,TGTGCCAGTAATAACGCGGCAGCTGAAGCTTTCTTT
TRBJ2-7,TRBD2,-,TRBV7-2,CASSPLNAGGWYEQYF,TGTGCCAGCAGCCCCTTGAACGCGGGAGGGTGGTACGAGCAGTACTTC
TRBJ2-7,TRBD2,-,TRBV30,CAWSVLGTNEQYF,TGTGCCTGGAGTGTACTCGGGACTAACGAGCAGTACTTC
TRBJ2-7,TRBD2,once,TRBV4-1,CASSQLRTSGRRDLHEQYF,TGCGCCAGCAGCCAATTGAGAACTAGCGGGAGGCGAGACCTTCACGAGCAGTACTTC
TRBJ2-1,-,-,TRBV10-1,CASSQEINNEQFF,TGCGCCAGCAGTCAGGAAATTAACAATGAGCAGTTCTTC
TRBJ2-5,TRBD2,-,TRBV2,CASLGFTGGETQYF,TGTGCCAGCCTAGGATTCACGGGGGGGGAGACCCAGTACTTC
TRBJ2-1,-,-,TRBV19,CASSRPSYNEQFF,TGTGCCAGTAGTAGGCCTTCCTACAATGAGCAGTTCTTC
TRBJ2-3,-,-,TRBV21-1,CASSKFVRAVIDTQYF,TGTGCCAGCAGCAAATTTGTGAGGGCGGTGATAGATACGCAGTATTTT
TRBJ2-5,TRBD1,-,TRBV5-1,CASSLEGDRAGRETQYF,TGCGCCAGCAGCTTGGAAGGGGACAGGGCCGGGAGAGAGACCCAGTACTTC
TRBJ1-4,TRBD1,-,TRBV29-1,CSVSRGLGEKLFF,TGCAGCGTTTCTAGGGGGCTGGGAGAAAAACTGTTTTTT
TRBJ2-1,TRBD2,-,TRBV9,CASSVVLAGEGGEQFF,TGTGCCAGCAGCGTAGTACTAGCGGGAGAGGGTGGTGAGCAGTTCTTC
TRBJ2-7,TRBD2,-,TRBV7-2,CASSLTGTSGNGYEQYF,TGTGCCAGCAGCCTTACCGGGACTAGCGGGAATGGTTACGAGCAGTACTTC
TRBJ1-2,TRBD1,-,TRBV19,CASYDRGANYGYTF,TGTGCCAGTTACGACAGGGGCGCCAACTATGGCTACACCTTC
TRBJ2-1,TRBD1,-,TRBV11-2,CASSEGTESSYNEQFF,TGTGCCAGCAGCGAAGGGACAGAGAGCTCCTACAATGAGCAGTTCTTC
TRBJ1-1,-,-,TRBV6-5,CASSYSEGNTEAFF,TGTGCCAGCAGTTACTCGGAGGGGAACACTGAAGCTTTCTTT
TRBJ2-1,-,-,TRBV6-5,CASTKSLGYNEQFF,TGTGCCAGCACCAAGTCCCTAGGCTACAATGAGCAGTTCTTC
TRBJ2-7,-,-,TRBV28,CASSILGRGGSVGYLEQYF,-
TRBJ2-3,-,-,TRBV18,CASSPPGGRDTQYF,TGTGCCAGCTCACCACCGGGGGGACGAGATACGCAGTATTTT
TRBJ2-2,TRBD2,-,TRBV29-1,CSAGTSGSYGGELFF,TGCAGCGCAGGGACTAGCGGGAGTTACGGCGGGGAGCTGTTTTTT